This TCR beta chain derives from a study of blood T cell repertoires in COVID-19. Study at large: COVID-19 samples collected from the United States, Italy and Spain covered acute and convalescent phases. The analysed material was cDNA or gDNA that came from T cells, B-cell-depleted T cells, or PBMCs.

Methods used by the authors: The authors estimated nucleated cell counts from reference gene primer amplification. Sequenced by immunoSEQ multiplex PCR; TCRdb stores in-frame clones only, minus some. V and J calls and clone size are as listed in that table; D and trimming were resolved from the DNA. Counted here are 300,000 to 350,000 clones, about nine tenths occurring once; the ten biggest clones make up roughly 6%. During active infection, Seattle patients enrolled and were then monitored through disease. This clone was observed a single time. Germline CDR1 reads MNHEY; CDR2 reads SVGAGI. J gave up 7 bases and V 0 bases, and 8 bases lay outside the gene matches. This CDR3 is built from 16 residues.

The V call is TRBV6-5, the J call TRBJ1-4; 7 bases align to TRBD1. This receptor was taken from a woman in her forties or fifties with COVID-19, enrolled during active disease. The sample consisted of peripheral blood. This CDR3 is CASSYSSTGWSEKLFF. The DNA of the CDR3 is TGTGCCAGCAGTTACTCGTCGACAGGGTGGAGTGAAAAACTGTTTTTT.